The T cell receptor (beta chain) under discussion was sequenced for a study of blood T cells in healthy people across ages (dated by TCRdb to between 2014 and 2017). As for the study more broadly: In model experiments, template switching captured about one uniquely barcoded TCR beta cDNA molecule for every two T cells. The study measured age-related changes in TCR beta repertoire diversity using deep sequencing normalized with unique cDNA molecular identifiers. Four age groups were formed from the donors: young (average approximately 16 years), middle-aged (just under 40), aged (around 68) and long-lived (82). To avoid experimental bias, donors of different ages were randomly spread across the sequencing lanes. Two additional independent replicas of 1 million unique cDNA reads from the same blood draw were analyzed for two donors (one aged 18 to 30 and one aged 80 or older).

Summary of the overall study and its limitations: As age increased, observed TCR beta diversity per million T cells dropped in a roughly linear way, and a significant reduction was already evident by age about 40. There was a strong correlation between observed TCR beta diversity and the percentage of naive T cells measured by flow cytometry. Estimates of total diversity from one million sequenced T cells were regarded as lower bounds and underestimates. Since profiling was done on bulk unsorted PBMCs, naive and antigen-experienced compartments could not be conclusively compared. The long-lived group showed more naive CD4+ T cells, fewer expanded clones and increased TCR diversity than the aged group, suggesting age selection. The CMV infection status of donors was not known, potentially confounding age-related changes in expanded clonotypes.

The donors were a few dozen Caucasian individuals from Russia, aged roughly 6 to 90 years, who were systemically healthy. Approximately 10 milliliters of peripheral blood were collected from each donor into EDTA-treated Vacutainer tubes. Ficoll-Paque density-gradient centrifugation was used to isolate PBMCs, with at least 6 million per sample. Total RNA, at least 5 micrograms per sample, was extracted from PBMCs with Trizol reagent. The percentages of naive CD45RAhigh/CD27high T cells were determined by flow cytometry on a PBMC aliquot from every donor. The receptor library was made with 5' RACE. For sequencing, an Illumina HiSeq 2500 was employed. A second PCR of roughly 7 to 12 cycles was run with a J-beta primer mix and a sample-barcoded 5' primer. Each TCR beta cDNA molecule received a unique molecular identifier from a template-switch 5' adaptor carrying 12 random nucleotides. Each sample yielded at least 2.5 million CDR3-containing paired-end reads. All of the RNA was converted into first-strand cDNA using the Mint cDNA synthesis kit, with a TRBC-specific oligonucleotide serving as the primer. Following uracil-DNA glycosylase treatment, all cDNA underwent a first 18-cycle PCR with the universal primers M1SS and BC2_uni_R. Turning to the authors' computational methods: For normalization, 1 million high-quality reads, each with a distinct molecular identifier, were randomly selected from each sample. Instead of being binned into consensus sequences, reads with shared molecular identifiers were discarded. MiTCR, set to a Q25 quality threshold and the strictest error-elimination algorithm, was used for CDR3 identification, clonotype clustering and error correction. A nonparametric unseen species model using Euler transformation provided a lower-bound estimate of total TCR beta diversity. TCRdb trimmed the raw reads at Q25, called clones with MiXCR and kept productive beta chains. CDR3 protein sequences are deduplicated, and each keeps its most common genes and DNA. Here the V and J calls rest on TCRdb's processing, not on the authors' analysis. The sample includes about 1,400,000 distinct CDR3 sequences, with around 59% observed a single time. The ten largest clones add up to over 5% of the sample.

Via the germline V gene, CDR1 is KGHSH and CDR2 LQKENI. Deletion took 3 bases off V and 8 bases off J, with a span of 13 bases between the germline ends. Inclusive of the bounding cysteine and phenylalanine, the CDR3 is 13 residues long. Here the CDR3 DNA is all that survives: 39 bases in frame from base 1. A note on this clonotype: No cognate antigen has been identified for it. The input lacks base qualities; no much larger clone sits a single base away.

Sequencing input: blood. This receptor was obtained from a man between 18 and 29 years old in good health. Recombination linked TRBV18 to TRBJ1-1; the D gene is perhaps TRBD1, from 5 matching bases. The sequence in DNA is TGTGCCAGCTCACCTAATCCGGCAGGGGAAGCTTTCTTT. Its coded protein is CASSPNPAGEAFF. With the portions outside the CDR3 filled from the reference TRBV18 and TRBJ1-1 genes, the complete variable region becomes NAGVMQNPRHLVRRRGQEARLRCSPMKGHSHVYWYRQLPEEGLKFMVYLQKENIIDESGMPKERFSAEFPKEGPSILRIQQVVRGDSAAYFCASSPNPAGEAFFGQGTRLTVV.